Below are 29 T cell receptor beta chains sequenced from a single sample in a study of CD8+CD57+ T cells in acquired aplastic anemia. CDR3 and TCR beta VDJ profiling relied on genomic DNA as the template. A single record per CDR3 protein comes from TCRdb applying MiXCR to the reads. The top ten clones hold 2% to 3% of a sample with 100,000 to 150,000 distinct CDR3 sequences, 48% of them seen once. The source material was sorted CD4+, CD8+, or CD8+CD57+ T cells (not recorded which) from PBMCs. The receptors originated from a human donor in good health, serving as a control.

A note on this clonotype: With a much larger clone just one base away, this may be a read error. The gene calls are TRBV5-4 and TRBJ2-2, with no clear D. The CDR3 consists of 16 residues. Germline-derived CDR1 and CDR2 are SGHNT and YYREEE (reference sequence). CDR3 nucleotide sequence: TGTGTCAGCAGCTTGGTCCCGCCAGGGAACACCGGGGAGCTGTTTTTT. Amino acid sequence: CVSSLVPPGNTGELFF.

In this sample, this clonotype turned up many times. The rearrangement joins TRBV12-3 or TRBV12-4 to TRBJ1-2; weak D call: TRBD1 (6 bases). Trimming took off 5 bases at V and 4 bases at J, with 20 bases between the two ends. The CDR3 consists of 16 residues. In DNA, the CDR3 is TGTGCCAGCAGTCCTTGGACAGCCCCCCAGGGCTATGGCTACACCTTC. Translation: CASSPWTAPQGYGYTF.

J is TRBJ1-2 and V is TRBV5-1; 8 positions match TRBD1. The CDR3 is made up of 13 amino acids. Per the germline V gene, CDR1 is SGHRS and CDR2 is YFSETQ. V lost 7 bases to trimming and J lost 10 bases; unmatched junction nucleotides: 12. The CDR3 spells CASRDRTDRDYTF. Here the CDR3 DNA reads TGCGCCAGCCGGGACAGGACGGATAGGGACTACACCTTC. The variable domain in full, with the rest retrieved from reference TRBV5-1 and TRBJ1-2, is KAGVTQTPRYLIKTRGQQVTLSCSPISGHRSVSWYQQTPGQGLQFLFEYFSETQRNKGNFPGRFSGRQFSNSRSEMNVSTLELGDSALYLCASRDRTDRDYTFGSGTRLTVV.

The CDR3 protein is CASSQGPLPIDEQYF. The CDR3 DNA reads as TGCGCCAGCAGCCAAGGTCCCCTTCCGATTGACGAGCAGTACTTC. The chain is built from TRBV4-1 and TRBJ2-7, with D hard to call. The CDR3 is made up of 15 amino acids. V was pared by 1 base and J by 5 bases, with 15 bases between. CDR1 and CDR2 from the germline V gene are MGHRA and YSYEKL.

This clonotype was picked up a small number of times. For the CDR3, the DNA is TGTGCCACCAGCAGAGATTCCCAGGGATCCGACGAGCAGTACTTC. Its protein product is CATSRDSQGSDEQYF. The rearrangement joins TRBV15 to TRBJ2-7; the D gene is possibly TRBD1 (5 bases). Trimming took off 0 bases at V and 5 bases at J, with 14 bases between the two ends. Germline V gives CDR1 LNHNV, CDR2 YYDKDF (reference sequence). The CDR3 is 15 amino acids.

The DNA of the CDR3 is TGTGCCACCAGCAGACCTCGACAGGGGGCCACCTACGAGCAGTACTTC. Translating it yields CATSRPRQGATYEQYF. This chain connects TRBV15 to TRBJ2-7, with TRBD1 matching 10 bases. Germline CDR1 reads LNHNV; CDR2 reads YYDKDF (reference sequence). Trimming at V came to 2 bases and at J to 2 bases, leaving 6 bases not matched to a gene. This CDR3 spans 16 amino acids. Using reference TRBV15 and TRBJ2-7 for the parts outside the CDR3, the full variable domain is DAMVIQNPRYQVTQFGKPVTLSCSQTLNHNVMYWYQQKSSQAPKLLFHYYDKDFNNEADTPDNFQSRRPNTSFCFLDIRSPGLGDTAMYLCATSRPRQGATYEQYFGPGTRLTVT.

This chain joins TRBV18 and TRBJ2-6; 7 nucleotides match TRBD1. Trimming cost V 3 bases and J 2 bases; bases outside gene matches: 10. The germline V gene has CDR1 KGHSH and CDR2 LQKENI. The CDR3 spans 18 residues. The CDR3, as DNA: TGTGCCAGCTCACCGATGGGACAGTTCTGGGCTGGGGCCAACGTCCTGACTTTC. Translation: CASSPMGQFWAGANVLTF.

This clonotype has a count of ten or more. The chain is built from TRBV7-2 and TRBJ2-1; TRBD2 agrees at 9 bases. CDR1 and CDR2 (germline): SGHTA, FQGNSA. There are 17 residues in the CDR3. Losses at the gene ends were 5 bases for V and 0 bases for J; bases not matched to a gene: 8. The CDR3 DNA follows: TGTGCCAGCAGCCCGGGACTAGCTTGGAGCTCCTACAATGAGCAGTTCTTC. Its translation: CASSPGLAWSSYNEQFF.

V usage is TRBV6-5 and J usage is TRBJ1-1, with a tentative D call TRBD1 (5 bases). The V end lost 4 bases, the J end lost 0 bases, and 9 bases lay between the germline ends. Germline V gives CDR1 MNHEY, CDR2 SVGAGI. This CDR3 spans 14 amino acids. CDR3 DNA: TGTGCCAGCAGTTGGGGACTGCTGAACACTGAAGCTTTCTTT. Protein sequence: CASSWGLLNTEAFF.

This clonotype has just a few counts. This rearrangement joins TRBV18 to TRBJ1-1; D gene uncertain. Per germline, CDR1 KGHSH and CDR2 LQKENI. This CDR3 contains 13 residues. V was clipped by 3 bases and J by 3 bases, with 8 bases between them. The CDR3 reads CASSPHFDTEAFF. The DNA of the CDR3 is TGTGCCAGCTCACCCCATTTTGACACTGAAGCTTTCTTT.

The V and J genes are TRBV7-2 and TRBJ2-7, with 8 positions matching TRBD1. With V trimmed by 3 bases and J by 6 bases, 7 bases remained unmatched. CDR1 SGHTA and CDR2 FQGNSA come from the germline V gene. The CDR3 extends over 14 amino acids. The CDR3 reads CASSFDRGELEQYF. The CDR3 DNA follows: TGTGCCAGCAGCTTCGACAGGGGAGAACTCGAGCAGTACTTC. Full variable domain (rest looked up from reference TRBV7-2 and TRBJ2-7): GAGVSQSPSNKVTEKGKDVELRCDPISGHTALYWYRQSLGQGLEFLIYFQGNSAPDKSGLPSDRFSAERTGGSVSTLTIQRTQQEDSAVYLCASSFDRGELEQYFGPGTRLTVT.

This clonotype has only a few counts. This may arise from a read error, as a much more abundant clone is one base away. The CDR3 coding sequence is TGTGCCAGCAGCTTAGGTGTGGGGAGGGTTCACAATGAGCAGTTCTTC. It translates to CASSLGVGRVHNEQFF. The genes are TRBV11-2 and TRBJ2-1; 7 positions agree with TRBD2. The germline CDR1 and CDR2 sequences are SGHAT and FQNNGV. The CDR3 extends over 16 amino acids. V lost 1 base, J lost 5 bases, and 8 bases stayed unmatched.

Many counts were recorded for this clonotype. The chain is built from TRBV4-1 and TRBJ2-5; TRBD2 matches at 7 bases. The J segment lost 7 bases and the V segment lost 1 base, leaving 3 bases of the junction unmatched. This CDR3 is built from 13 residues. Germline values: CDR1 MGHRA, CDR2 YSYEKL. The CDR3 spells CASSQVGRGTQYF. The CDR3 nucleotides read TGCGCCAGCAGCCAAGTGGGGAGGGGGACCCAGTACTTC.

This clonotype turned up a few times. J is TRBJ2-7 and V is TRBV20-1; D gene ambiguous. The V gene lost 1 base and the J gene lost 4 bases, with 5 bases spanning the gap. The CDR3 is 11 residues long. CDR1 and CDR2 (germline): DFQATT, SNEGSKA (reference sequence). In DNA form, the CDR3 reads TGCAGTGCTAGAGCAGGATACGAGCAGTACTTC. This sequence encodes CSARAGYEQYF.

The chain recombines TRBV24-1 with TRBJ2-3; 9 nucleotides align to TRBD2. Germline trimming cut 4 bases from V and 6 bases from J; bases unmatched to any gene: 4. The CDR3 is 14 amino acids. Germline assignment: CDR1 KGHDR and CDR2 SFDVKD. The CDR3 here is CATSEAGGSDTQYF. CDR3 nucleotide sequence: TGTGCCACCAGTGAAGCGGGGGGTAGCGATACGCAGTATTTT.

In this sample, this clonotype turned up a few times. The V and J genes are TRBV24-1 and TRBJ2-5; D is perhaps TRBD1 (5 bases). V was pared by 3 bases and J by 7 bases, with 14 bases between. From germline, CDR1 is KGHDR and CDR2 SFDVKD. The CDR3 is made up of 14 amino acids. CDR3 sequence reads: CATSDRQGWGTQYF. The CDR3 DNA sequence: TGTGCCACCAGTGATCGTCAGGGTTGGGGGACCCAGTACTTC.

This clonotype was found a few times. A read error may be the cause here, since a much bigger clone is one base away. The gene calls are TRBV20-1 and TRBJ2-1, with D maybe TRBD2 (6 bases). The germline V and J ends were trimmed by 6 bases and 2 bases, with 14 bases remaining between them. The CDR3 runs to 14 residues. Germline CDR1 DFQATT, CDR2 SNEGSKA (reference sequence). In nucleotides, the CDR3 is TGCAGTGCCGGAGGGTTTTTCGCCTACAATGAGCAGTTCTTC. This gives the protein CSAGGFFAYNEQFF.

The chain links TRBV2 to TRBJ2-7; 8 nucleotides agree with TRBD2. In germline, CDR1 is SNHLY, CDR2 FYNNEI. The CDR3 loop spans 14 amino acids. With V trimmed by 6 bases and J by 4 bases, 8 bases remained unmatched. CDR3 coding DNA: TGTGCCAGCAGCTTACCAGCGGGAGCGTACGAGCAGTACGTC. The encoded protein is CASSLPAGAYEQYV.

The chain uses TRBV10-3 and TRBJ1-3, with D unresolved. CDR3 length: 13 residues. CDR1 is ENHRY, CDR2 SYGVKD, per germline. The germline V and J ends were trimmed by 7 bases and 0 bases, with 7 bases remaining between them. The CDR3 here is CAITPGSGNTIYF. CDR3 in DNA: TGTGCCATCACTCCGGGCTCTGGAAACACCATATATTTT.

This clonotype was observed many times. The chain couples TRBV6-1 to TRBJ1-2, with 8 bases lining up with TRBD1. With 5 bases clipped from V and 2 bases from J, the junction kept 7 bases outside the gene matches. Germline V gene lookup returns CDR1 MNHNS and CDR2 SASEGT. This CDR3 spans 15 amino acids. The CDR3 DNA sequence: TGTGCCAGCAGTACCGACAGGGGAGCCAACTATGGCTACACCTTC. This translates into CASSTDRGANYGYTF.

In regard to this clonotype: A junction boundary mismatches the germline segment, possibly from a read error. The chain employs TRBV19 and TRBJ2-5; D tentatively reads TRBD1 or TRBD2 (5 bases each). The CDR3 extends over 16 amino acids. Germline CDR1 and CDR2: LNHDA and SQIVND (reference sequence). CDR3 sequence (DNA): TGTGCCAGTAGTCCCCTGGGGCTAGCCGATCAAGAGACTCAGTACTTC. Amino acid sequence: CASSPLGLADQETQYF. Variable domain in full (rest from reference TRBV19 and TRBJ2-5): DGGITQSPKYLFRKEGQNVTLSCEQNLNHDAMYWYRQDPGQGLRLIYYSQIVNDFQKGDIAEGYSVSREKKESFPLTVTSAQKNPTAFYLCASSPLGLADQETQYFGPGTRLLVL.

In regard to this clonotype: This sequence may be a read error, since a much larger clone differs from it by one base. CDR3 sequence (DNA): TGCAGTGTTGGGACAGCCAGGGGAGCTTTCTTT. Translation: CSVGTARGAFF. The chain carries TRBV20-1 and TRBJ1-1, with TRBD1 matching over 7 bases. Trimming removed 7 bases from V and 10 bases from J; junction bases left unmatched: 9. CDR3 length: 11 amino acids. In germline, CDR1 is DFQATT, CDR2 SNEGSKA (reference sequence).

The chain recombines TRBV7-9 with TRBJ2-5; TRBD2 matches 10 bases. Germline CDR1 reads SEHNR; CDR2 reads FQNEAQ (reference sequence). The length of the CDR3 is 15 residues. With 8 bases clipped from V and 3 bases from J, the junction kept 9 bases outside the gene matches. CDR3 protein: CASRYSGGVEETQYF. DNA for the CDR3: TGTGCCAGCCGATACAGCGGGGGGGTAGAAGAGACCCAGTACTTC.

The chain is built from TRBV7-2 and TRBJ2-5; D not certain. CDR3 length equals 12 residues. V shed 1 base and J shed 4 bases, with 4 bases lying between them. Germline V gene data show CDR1 as SGHTA and CDR2 as FQGNSA. The DNA of the CDR3 is TGTGCCAGCAGCTTAGTAGGAGAGACCCAGTACTTC. It encodes CASSLVGETQYF.

This clonotype has more than one count but fewer than ten. The CDR3 coding sequence is TGTGCCAGCAGTCTGGTGGGGACAGGGAATAACTATGGCTACACCTTC. Translation: CASSLVGTGNNYGYTF. The chain joins TRBV6-1 to TRBJ1-2; TRBD1 matches 9 bases. V lost 5 bases, J lost 1 base, and 8 bases stayed unmatched. CDR1 and CDR2 from the germline V gene are MNHNS and SASEGT. This CDR3 comprises 16 residues.

This clonotype was picked up a small number of times. A read error is possible here, since a much larger clone lies one base away. This rearrangement joins TRBV4-2 to TRBJ2-1, with 7 bases aligning to TRBD2. Germline V lookup: CDR1 LGHNA, CDR2 YNFKEQ. This CDR3 contains 15 residues. As DNA, the CDR3 is TGTGTCAGCAGCCAAGAACTAGCGAGCTACAATGAGCAGTTCTTC. Protein product: CVSSQELASYNEQFF.

V is TRBV7-8 and J is TRBJ1-1, with TRBD1 matching 8 bases. Germline V CDR1 and CDR2: SGHVS, FQNEAQ. The CDR3 runs to 15 residues. Trimming took 9 bases from V and 0 from J; bases not matched to a gene: 9. The CDR3 coding sequence is TGTGCCAGTGTTCTGGGACAGGCGATGAACACTGAAGCTTTCTTT. It yields the protein CASVLGQAMNTEAFF.

The chain employs TRBV2 and TRBJ1-3; D is unresolved. The V gene's germline CDR1 is SNHLY and CDR2 FYNNEI. The CDR3 runs to 13 residues. V lost 9 bases to trimming and J lost 0 bases, with 9 bases between them. CDR3 sequence reads: CARNSGSGNTIYF. The CDR3 DNA reads as TGTGCCAGAAATTCGGGCTCTGGAAACACCATATATTTT.

This clonotype was observed at least ten times. The chain carries TRBV3-1 and TRBJ1-2, with D possibly matching TRBD1 (5 bases). The germline V gene encodes CDR1 LGHDT and CDR2 YNNKEL (reference sequence). The V gene lost 2 bases and the J gene lost 4 bases, with 14 bases spanning the gap. CDR3 size: 15 residues. CDR3 loop: CASSQPAGVGYGYTF. CDR3 sequence (DNA): TGTGCCAGCAGCCAACCGGCGGGGGTGGGCTATGGCTACACCTTC.